Described below is a single T cell receptor (beta chain) sequence and its context. Participants were aged roughly 18 to 100 years from more than 20 US areas. Participants were placed into cohorts based on the clinical history they reported. The CDR3 is 15 amino acids. Trimming removed 2 bases from V and 4 bases from J; junction bases left unmatched: 8. CDR1 and CDR2 (germline): MNHEY, SVGAGI. This record comes from a study of blood T cell repertoires in COVID-19. Overall study: Sources were T cells, B-cell-depleted T cells, or PBMCs; the material itself was cDNA or gDNA.

Per the original data handling: Scientists estimated how many nucleated cells there were by amplifying reference gene primers. TCRdb's copy holds only in-frame clones and misses some; the assay was immunoSEQ multiplex PCR. V and J calls and clone size follow that table, whereas D and trimming were derived from the DNA. The sample contains approximately 260,000 clones, approximately 86% of which appear only once. The chain is built from TRBV6-5 and TRBJ2-7; 7 nucleotides match TRBD2. This TCR derives from a woman aged 40 to 49 with acute COVID-19. Specimen: PBMCs or T cells enriched from blood (not recorded which). The CDR3 reads CASSYLAGDRYEQYF. The CDR3, as DNA: TGTGCCAGCAGTTACCTTGCGGGAGATAGGTACGAGCAGTACTTC.